This TCR beta chain emerged from a study of T cell repertoires in cytomegalovirus infection. Turning to the study itself: Public TCR beta signatures were indicative of both CMV infection and a matching HLA type.

MiXCR, applied by TCRdb to the reads, yields one record per CDR3 protein. The table includes 300,000 or so distinct CDR3 sequences, around 25% detected once. Concerning this clonotype itself: Antigen unknown.

The input for sequencing was cultured PBMCs, taken from culture after CMV antigen stimulation. The TCR comes from a human donor in good health (CMV status not recorded). Some clones in this sample may be carry-over from other donors' samples.

The CDR3 region has the DNA TGCAGTGCTAGAGAAGGTGAAAAACTGTTTTTT. As protein: CSAREGEKLFF. The chain recombines TRBV20-1 with TRBJ1-4; D gene unclear. The CDR3 is 11 amino acids. The V end lost 0 bases, the J end lost 7 bases, and 3 bases lay between the germline ends. Germline CDR1 reads DFQATT; CDR2 reads SNEGSKA (reference sequence).